A single sample gave rise to the 22 T cell receptor beta chains below, sequenced in a study of T cell responses to AZD1222 COVID-19 vaccine. The table came from immunoSEQ multiplex PCR; TCRdb's copy has only in-frame clones and leaves some out. Among around 110,000 clones listed, more than 85% were seen once. Sequenced here: peripheral blood, sampled on day 0 of AZD1222 vaccination. These TCRs come from an adult in good health.

This clone was seen a single time. V and J are TRBV27 and TRBJ1-3; a weak D match, TRBD1 (5 bases). Trimming took off 9 bases at V and 0 bases at J, with 12 bases between the two ends. This CDR3 spans 14 amino acids. Germline V lookup: CDR1 MNHEY, CDR2 SMNVEV (reference sequence). CDR3 protein: CASMGLSSGNTIYF. CDR3 nucleotide sequence: TGTGCCAGTATGGGACTGAGCTCTGGAAACACCATATATTTT.

V and J are TRBV7-3 and TRBJ1-1; 7 bases align to TRBD1. In germline, CDR1 is SGHTA, CDR2 FQGTGA. V gave up 0 bases and J gave up 11 bases; unmatched junction bases: 6. The length of the CDR3 is 13 residues. In DNA, the CDR3 is TGTGCCAGCAGCTTAACTGGGACAGAGGGGGCTTTCTTT. It is translated as CASSLTGTEGAFF.

The chain employs TRBV15 and TRBJ2-7, with 7 positions matching TRBD2. Germline CDR1 is LNHNV and CDR2 is YYDKDF (reference sequence). CDR3 size: 15 residues. The V gene end was trimmed by 5 bases and the J gene end by 7 bases; junction bases not matched to a gene: 14. The CDR3 DNA is TGTGCCACCAGCGCGGTAGGGAGGGATAAGCGAGAGCAGTACTTC. Its protein is CATSAVGRDKREQYF.

This clone occurred a few times. The V call is TRBV3-1 (or the pseudogene TRBV3-2), the J call TRBJ1-2, with D perhaps matching TRBD1 (5 bases). The CDR3 length is 14 residues. The germline V and J ends were trimmed by 2 bases and 7 bases, with 14 bases remaining between them. Germline lookup yields CDR1 LGHDT and CDR2 YNNKEL (reference sequence). The CDR3 protein is CASSQRQGSSGYTF. DNA for the CDR3: TGTGCCAGCAGCCAAAGGCAGGGCTCCTCTGGCTACACCTTC.

The chain carries TRBV30 and TRBJ1-2; D gene unclear. V dropped 0 bases and J dropped 2 bases, with 4 bases sitting between them. The CDR3 consists of 12 residues. Germline values: CDR1 GTSNPN, CDR2 SVGIG (reference sequence). The CDR3 loop is CAWSVKNYGYTF. The CDR3 DNA is TGTGCCTGGAGTGTAAAAAACTATGGCTACACCTTC.

V usage is TRBV11-2 and J usage is TRBJ2-7; D remains ambiguous. Trimming pared 2 bases from V and 4 bases from J, leaving 6 bases between. CDR1 and CDR2 from the germline V gene are SGHAT and FQNNGV. The CDR3 covers 12 residues. The CDR3 is CASSLSGYEQYF. As DNA, the CDR3 is TGTGCCAGCAGCTTAAGTGGTTACGAGCAGTACTTC.

CDR3 in DNA: TGTGCCAGCAGCTCGGGACAGGCTGAAAAACTGTTTTTT. Amino acid sequence: CASSSGQAEKLFF. The rearrangement links TRBV7-2 to TRBJ1-4, with 8 bases lining up with TRBD1. Germline V gives CDR1 SGHTA, CDR2 FQGNSA. With V trimmed by 4 bases and J by 7 bases, 2 bases remained unmatched. There are 13 residues in the CDR3.

This chain uses TRBV9 with TRBJ1-2, with D possibly matching TRBD1 (5 bases). CDR3 length equals 16 residues. Deletions cut 3 bases from V and 3 bases from J, with 18 bases between. Germline assignment: CDR1 SGDLS and CDR2 YYNGEE. The CDR3 protein is CASSEGDTGGYYGYTF. CDR3 nucleotide sequence: TGTGCCAGCAGCGAAGGCGATACCGGGGGATACTATGGCTACACCTTC.

This rearrangement joins TRBV7-9 to TRBJ1-5; TRBD1 matches 9 bases. V lost 4 bases, J lost 7 bases, and 8 bases stayed unmatched. The germline CDR1 and CDR2 sequences are SEHNR and FQNEAQ (reference sequence). The CDR3 spans 15 residues. CDR3 in amino acids: CASSSGQGNGQPQHF. CDR3 sequence (DNA): TGTGCCAGCAGCTCGGGACAGGGTAACGGACAGCCCCAGCATTTT. Using reference TRBV7-9 and TRBJ1-5 for the parts outside the CDR3, the full variable domain is DTGVSQNPRHKITKRGQNVTFRCDPISEHNRLYWYRQTLGQGPEFLTYFQNEAQLEKSRLLSDRFSAERPKGSFSTLEIQRTEQGDSAMYLCASSSGQGNGQPQHFGDGTRLSIL.

This sequence joins TRBV28 and TRBJ1-2, with D possibly matching TRBD1 (5 bases). Germline-derived CDR1 and CDR2 are MDHEN and SYDVKM. This CDR3 region has 15 residues. The ends were cut back, 1 base at V and 4 bases at J, with 13 bases in the middle. The CDR3 DNA reads TGTGCCAGCAGTTTATTCATCGGGGGAACCTATGGCTACACCTTC. It codes for CASSLFIGGTYGYTF.

The genes are TRBV19 and TRBJ1-4; 8 bases map to TRBD1. V was clipped by 4 bases and J by 13 bases; unmatched bases: 5. The CDR3 contains 12 residues. The germline V gene has CDR1 LNHDA and CDR2 SQIVND (reference sequence). The CDR3 is CASSTGGRSLFF. Written as DNA, the CDR3 is TGTGCCAGTAGTACAGGGGGCCGATCACTGTTTTTT.

This chain uses TRBV1 with TRBJ2-2; the D call in the table, TRBD2, was not verified against the DNA. TRBV1 is deemed a pseudogene. This CDR3 contains 21 residues. Here the CDR3 DNA reads TGCACCAGCAGCCAACTACTCCCTATGACTAGCGGGAGGGCAAACACCGGGGAGCTGTTTTTT. Residues: CTSSQLLPMTSGRANTGELFF.

The chain recombines TRBV27 with TRBJ2-2, with D maybe TRBD2 (5 bases). The CDR3 has 14 residues. Trimming pared 4 bases from V and 6 bases from J, leaving 12 bases between. Germline V gene sequence: CDR1 MNHEY, CDR2 SMNVEV (reference sequence). The DNA for the CDR3 is TGTGCCAGCAGTTCCCTAGGAGGAGCCGGGGAGCTGTTTTTT. This translates into CASSSLGGAGELFF.

The chain recombines TRBV18 with TRBJ2-7; D unclear. CDR1 and CDR2 from the germline V gene are KGHSH and LQKENI. The CDR3 totals 14 residues. The ends were cut back, 0 bases at V and 2 bases at J, with 8 bases in the middle. CDR3: CASSPPGPPYEQYF. The CDR3 bases are TGTGCCAGCTCACCACCCGGGCCCCCCTACGAGCAGTACTTC.

The chain carries TRBV12-3 or TRBV12-4 and TRBJ2-7; D perhaps matches TRBD2 (6 bases). Deletions cut 5 bases from V and 4 bases from J, with 12 bases between. The CDR3 has 13 residues. The CDR3 DNA is TGTGCCAGCAGTGGGACTTCCCATTACGAGCAGTACTTC. Its protein product is CASSGTSHYEQYF.

This chain connects TRBV19 to TRBJ1-2; 8 bases map to TRBD1. The junction had 5 bases not matched to a gene; V was cut back by 4 bases and J by 4 bases. Per the germline V gene, CDR1 is LNHDA and CDR2 is SQIVND (reference sequence). The CDR3 sequence is 14 residues long. The CDR3 region has the DNA TGTGCCAGTAGTAAGACAGGGGAGGCCTATGGCTACACCTTC. It translates to CASSKTGEAYGYTF.

The V gene is TRBV28, the J gene TRBJ1-1; TRBD1 might be the D (6 bases). The ends were cut back, 6 bases at V and 11 bases at J, with 16 bases in the middle. Germline V CDR1 and CDR2: MDHEN, SYDVKM. The CDR3 totals 12 residues. The CDR3 spells CASSQNRVPAFF. CDR3 DNA: TGTGCCAGCAGCCAAAACAGGGTTCCTGCTTTCTTT.

The rearrangement joins TRBV27 to TRBJ2-7; tentative D call: TRBD2 (6 bases). In germline, CDR1 is MNHEY, CDR2 SMNVEV (reference sequence). This CDR3 has 13 amino acids. With 6 bases removed from V and 2 bases from J, the gap between germline ends came to 11 bases. CDR3 bases: TGTGCCAGCAGAAGAGCGGGCGCCTACGAGCAGTACTTC. This translates into CASRRAGAYEQYF.

The chain has TRBV24-1 and TRBJ2-5, with D perhaps matching TRBD2 (6 bases). CDR3 length equals 15 residues. Germline CDR1 is KGHDR and CDR2 is SFDVKD. V lost 3 bases to trimming and J lost 1 base, with 11 bases between them. CDR3 sequence reads: CATSDPSGLQETQYF. CDR3 sequence (DNA): TGTGCCACCAGTGATCCTTCGGGACTCCAAGAGACCCAGTACTTC.

The chain links TRBV3-1 (or the pseudogene TRBV3-2) to TRBJ1-5; D not certain. Trimming took 0 bases from V and 4 from J, leaving 4 bases between them. The germline gives CDR1 LGHDT, CDR2 YNNKEL (reference sequence). The length of the CDR3 is 13 residues. The CDR3 sequence is CASSQDGNQPQHF. CDR3 bases: TGTGCCAGCAGCCAAGACGGGAATCAGCCCCAGCATTTT.

The DNA for the CDR3 is TGCGCCAGCAGCCAAGATCTAACTAGCGGGGGGATAGATACGCAGTATTTT. This sequence encodes CASSQDLTSGGIDTQYF. This chain connects TRBV4-1 to TRBJ2-3, with 12 bases that match TRBD2. Germline assignment: CDR1 MGHRA and CDR2 YSYEKL. J gave up 5 bases and V 0 bases, and 6 bases lay outside the gene matches. The CDR3 runs 17 residues.

The V gene is TRBV7-8, the J gene TRBJ1-2, with 7 bases that match TRBD1. V shed 5 bases and J 10 bases; nucleotides not matched to a gene: 4. CDR3 length: 11 amino acids. Germline loops: CDR1 SGHVS, CDR2 FQNEAQ. The CDR3 DNA reads TGTGCCAGCAGCCGGGACAGATCCTACACCTTC. Protein sequence: CASSRDRSYTF.